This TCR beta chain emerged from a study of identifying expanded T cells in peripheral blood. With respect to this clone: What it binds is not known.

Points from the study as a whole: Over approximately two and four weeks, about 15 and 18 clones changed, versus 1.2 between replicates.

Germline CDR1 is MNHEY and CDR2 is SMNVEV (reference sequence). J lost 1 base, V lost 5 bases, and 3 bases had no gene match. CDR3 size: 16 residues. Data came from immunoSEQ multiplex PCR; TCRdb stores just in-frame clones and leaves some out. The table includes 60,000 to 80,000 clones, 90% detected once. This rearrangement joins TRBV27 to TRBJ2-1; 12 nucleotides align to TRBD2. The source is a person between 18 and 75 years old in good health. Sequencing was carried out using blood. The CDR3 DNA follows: TGTGCCAGCAGTGTCGGACTAGCGGGATCCTACAATGAGCAGTTCTTC. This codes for CASSVGLAGSYNEQFF.